This TCR beta chain was captured in a study of T cells in Graves' hyperthyroidism and ophthalmopathy. Points from the study as a whole: Model-based prediction identified ophthalmopathy a median about 7 months prior to its onset. Most thyroid clonotypes that were expanded above 0.001 also turned up in blood.

Worth noting for this clonotype: Antigen: not known.

Germline values: CDR1 LNHDA, CDR2 SQIVND (reference sequence). The CDR3 covers 14 residues. Deletions cut 2 bases from V and 6 bases from J, with 14 bases between. Pregnant or lactating patients were excluded, as were those with uncontrolled infection or other autoimmune disease. Isolation of PBMCs was performed on around 9.8 ml fresh peripheral blood. Amplification of TCR beta CDR3 regions was performed using RNA transcripts as template. TCR CDR3 underwent first-round RT-PCR with the HTBI primer set. Using its own MiXCR run on the multiplex PCR reads, TCRdb lists one record per CDR3 protein. Altogether 500,000 to 600,000 distinct CDR3 sequences are present, 15% to 20% being singletons, with the ten largest covering 45% to 50%.

The sequence was obtained from a man between 35 and 55 years old with Graves' ophthalmopathy. The sample consisted of blood. The rearrangement links TRBV19 to TRBJ2-7, with D possibly being TRBD2 (5 bases). The DNA for the CDR3 is TGTGCCAGTAGTATACGTGGTGCGGGCGGCGAGCAGTACTTC. Protein: CASSIRGAGGEQYF.